This TCR beta chain originates from a study of technical replicates of blood from a handful of donors. From germline, CDR1 is SQVTM and CDR2 ANQGSEA. This CDR3 is 14 amino acids long. J was trimmed by 2 bases and V by 8 bases; bases with no gene match: 8. The method was immunoSEQ multiplex PCR; TCRdb's version includes in-frame clones alone and lacks a portion of them. The sample has about 79,000 clones; 91% are singletons. The chain is built from TRBV29-1 and TRBJ2-3, with TRBD2 matching 9 bases. The sequenced material came from T cells isolated from PBMCs. The TCR sequence derives from a human donor in good health. Some clones in this sample may be carry-over from other donors' samples. In DNA form, the CDR3 reads TGCAGCTCTTCGACTAGCGGTTCCACAGATACGCAGTATTTT. It yields the protein CSSSTSGSTDTQYF.